The sequence of this T cell receptor (beta chain) was determined in a study of blood T cell repertoires in COVID-19. Looking at the study overall: COVID-19 samples from acute and convalescent phases originated in the United States, Italy and Spain. The cDNA or gDNA used as material had been derived from T cells, B-cell-depleted T cells, or PBMCs.

In the original analysis: Estimates of nucleated cell counts were drawn from the amplification of reference gene primers. The assay was immunoSEQ multiplex PCR, and TCRdb's table has in-frame clones only and misses some. Clonal size and the V and J genes are those of that table, whereas D and trimming came from the DNA. Of about 42,000 clones listed, roughly 76% are singletons. V was clipped by 7 bases and J by 9 bases; unmatched bases: 9. The CDR3 covers 13 residues. The germline CDR1 and CDR2 sequences are LNHDA and SQIVND (reference sequence). The sample comprised peripheral blood. This chain joins TRBV19 and TRBJ2-1; TRBD2 matches at 7 bases. The TCR originated in a woman in her seventies with acute or convalescent COVID-19. The CDR3 region has the DNA TGTGCCAGTAAACGGGAGGAGTACGGTGAGCAGTTCTTC. It specifies CASKREEYGEQFF.